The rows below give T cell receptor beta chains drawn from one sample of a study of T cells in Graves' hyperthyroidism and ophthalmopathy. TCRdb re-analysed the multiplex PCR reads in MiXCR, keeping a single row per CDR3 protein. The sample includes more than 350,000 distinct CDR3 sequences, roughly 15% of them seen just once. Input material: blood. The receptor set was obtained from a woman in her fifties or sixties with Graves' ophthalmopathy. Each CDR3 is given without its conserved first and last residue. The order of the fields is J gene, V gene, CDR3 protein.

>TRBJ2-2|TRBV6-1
ASTGRGSHTGELF
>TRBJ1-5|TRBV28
ASSPPWGRTNRQPQH
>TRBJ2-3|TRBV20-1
SARDPAYTQY
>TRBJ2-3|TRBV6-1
ASNRLGSSTDTQY
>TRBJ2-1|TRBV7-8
ASSPDTTNLYNEQF
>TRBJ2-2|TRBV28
ASSLGGTNTGELF
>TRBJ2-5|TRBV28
ASSLGAGTGGLETQY
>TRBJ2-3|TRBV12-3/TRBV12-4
ASGPGEGDTDTQY
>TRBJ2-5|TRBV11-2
ASSLSLAGGGQETQY
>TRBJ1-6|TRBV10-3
AISDGQGIDSPLH
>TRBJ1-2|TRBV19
ASSDRGRGYT
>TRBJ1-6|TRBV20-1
SALLGTGGTSPLH
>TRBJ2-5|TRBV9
ASSVGQGTETQY
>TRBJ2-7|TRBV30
AWSVRLSGYYSYEQY
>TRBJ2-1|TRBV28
ASKPGLAASDEQF
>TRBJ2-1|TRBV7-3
ASSPGLASEQF
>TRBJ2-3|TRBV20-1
SAIGRTTDTQY
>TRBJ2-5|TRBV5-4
ASSSYPREETQY
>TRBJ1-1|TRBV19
ASKTGLNTEAF
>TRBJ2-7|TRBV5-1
ASNRDRTSYEQY
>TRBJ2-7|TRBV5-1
ASSPGLAGKGEIREQY
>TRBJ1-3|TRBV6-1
ASSSAKGAGNTIY
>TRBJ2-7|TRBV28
ASSTMGAYQYEQY
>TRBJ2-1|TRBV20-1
SARYGGKNEQF
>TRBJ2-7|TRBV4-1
ASSRETRYEQY
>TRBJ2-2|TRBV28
ASSQSGLADNTGELF
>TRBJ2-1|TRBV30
AWRYSQEQF
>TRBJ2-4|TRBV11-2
ASSLVGGAKNIQY
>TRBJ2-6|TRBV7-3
ASSPHSGANVLT
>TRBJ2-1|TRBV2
ASSGLLRSSYNEQF
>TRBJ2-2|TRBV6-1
ASVQVRFTGELF
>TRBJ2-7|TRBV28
ASSGQETYEQY
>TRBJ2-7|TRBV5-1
ASSLGRDVEQY
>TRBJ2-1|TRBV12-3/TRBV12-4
ASSFGGASREQF
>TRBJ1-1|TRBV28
ASSFDAATEAF
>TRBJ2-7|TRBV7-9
ASSLGHDYEQY
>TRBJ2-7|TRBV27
ASSLADSSYEQY
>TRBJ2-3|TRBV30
AWSVGVVAGEDTQY
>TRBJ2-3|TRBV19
ASSPDRGDTDTQY
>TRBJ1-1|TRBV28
ASSFWGQGPNTEAF
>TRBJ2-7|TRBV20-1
SARMGEQQY
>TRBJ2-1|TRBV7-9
ASTWRAGGEGKQF
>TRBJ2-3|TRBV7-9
ASSLAHYTDTQY
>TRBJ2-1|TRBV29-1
SVDRGGTHNEQF
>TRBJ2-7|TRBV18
ASSPDQQSYEQY
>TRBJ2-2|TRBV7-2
ASSLRKNTGELF
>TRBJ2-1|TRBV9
ASSVAGSPYNEQF
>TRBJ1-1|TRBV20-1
SASHRGREAF
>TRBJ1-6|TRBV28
ASSFGTGSRDSPLH
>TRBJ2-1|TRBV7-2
ASSLGGQGVRNEQF
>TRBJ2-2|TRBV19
ASSMWASGYTGELF
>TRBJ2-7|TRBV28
ASSPGQGVGYEQY
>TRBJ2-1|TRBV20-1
SARVLAGAREQF
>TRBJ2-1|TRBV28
ASSLSGGNEQF
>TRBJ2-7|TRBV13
ASSSLAGYAYEQY
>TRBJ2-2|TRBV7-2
ASSLVRGTGELF